This TCR beta chain emerged from a study of T cell responses to AZD1222 COVID-19 vaccine. Study-wide results and limits: In the spike-specific TCR repertoire, nearly half reportedly target unmutated variant regions.

Analyses pooled second doses at about 4 or about 12 weeks. Using immunoSEQ multiplex PCR, the repertoire was profiled, and TCRdb retains in-frame clones only, with some absent. The sample shows around 150,000 clones, roughly 94% of them seen only once. Deletions cut 3 bases from V and 4 bases from J, with 14 bases between. This CDR3 has 14 residues. Germline CDR1 reads SGDLS; CDR2 reads YYNGEE. As to this clone: Its antigen is undetermined.

The TCR originated in an adult who received the AZD1222 COVID-19 vaccine. The sequencing here drew on peripheral blood, taken 28 days after the second AZD1222 dose. The chain couples TRBV9 to TRBJ2-7; D is ambiguous. The CDR3 reads CASSASRAPYEQYF. Written as DNA, the CDR3 is TGTGCCAGCAGCGCTTCTAGGGCCCCATACGAGCAGTACTTC.